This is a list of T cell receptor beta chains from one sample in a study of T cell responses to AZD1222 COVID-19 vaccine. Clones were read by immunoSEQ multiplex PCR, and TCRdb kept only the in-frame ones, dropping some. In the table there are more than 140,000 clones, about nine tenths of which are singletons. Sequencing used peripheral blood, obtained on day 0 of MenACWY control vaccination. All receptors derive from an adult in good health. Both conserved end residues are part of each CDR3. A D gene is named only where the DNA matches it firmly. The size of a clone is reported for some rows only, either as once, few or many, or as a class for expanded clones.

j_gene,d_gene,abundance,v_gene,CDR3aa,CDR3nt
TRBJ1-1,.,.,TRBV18,CASSIQGNTEAFF,TGTGCCAGCTCGATACAGGGGAACACTGAAGCTTTCTTT
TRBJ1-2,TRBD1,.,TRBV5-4,CASSFQGDGYTF,TGTGCCAGCAGCTTTCAGGGGGATGGCTACACCTTC
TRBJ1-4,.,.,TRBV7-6,CASSLGTAVRTNEKLFF,TGTGCCAGCAGCTTAGGGACCGCAGTGAGAACTAATGAAAAACTGTTTTTT
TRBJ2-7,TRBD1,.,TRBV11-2,CASSFAQGAYEQYF,TGTGCCAGCAGCTTCGCACAGGGGGCGTACGAGCAGTACTTC
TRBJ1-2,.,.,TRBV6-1,CASSVLGAQLLNYGYTF,TGTGCCAGCAGTGTCCTTGGGGCACAACTCCTCAACTATGGCTACACCTTC
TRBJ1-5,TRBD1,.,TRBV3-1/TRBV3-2,CASRDKTGRNQPQHF,TGTGCCAGCAGAGATAAGACAGGGCGCAATCAGCCCCAGCATTTT
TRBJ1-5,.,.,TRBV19,CASSIGDYSNQPQHF,TGTGCCAGTAGTATTGGGGATTATAGCAATCAGCCCCAGCATTTT
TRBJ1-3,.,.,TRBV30,CAWRRLSGNTIYF,TGTGCCTGGAGACGCCTGTCTGGAAACACCATATATTTT
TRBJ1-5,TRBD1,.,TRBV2,CASSITGTGGQPQHF,TGTGCCAGCAGTATCACCGGGACAGGGGGTCAGCCCCAGCATTTT
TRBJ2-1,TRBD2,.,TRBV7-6,CASRRTSGSSDEQFF,TGTGCCAGCAGGCGGACTAGCGGGAGTTCGGATGAGCAGTTCTTC
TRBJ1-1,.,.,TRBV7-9,CASSRTENTEAFF,TGTGCCAGCAGCCGGACCGAGAACACTGAAGCTTTCTTT
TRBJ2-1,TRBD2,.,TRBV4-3,CASSQESRVAGGLGEQFF,TGCGCCAGCAGCCAAGAGAGTAGGGTAGCGGGGGGCCTCGGGGAGCAGTTCTTC
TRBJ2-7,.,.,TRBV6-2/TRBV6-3,CASSYMEAPYEQYF,TGTGCCAGCAGTTACATGGAGGCCCCCTACGAGCAGTACTTC
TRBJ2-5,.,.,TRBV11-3,CASSLEGGQETQYF,TGTGCCAGCAGCTTAGAAGGGGGGCAAGAGACCCAGTACTTC
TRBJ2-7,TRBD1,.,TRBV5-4,CASSPAGQGRSEQYF,TGTGCCAGCAGCCCAGCGGGACAGGGCCGTTCCGAGCAGTACTTC
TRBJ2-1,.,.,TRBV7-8,CASSLGTTYNEQFF,TGTGCCAGCAGCTTAGGGACAACCTACAATGAGCAGTTCTTC
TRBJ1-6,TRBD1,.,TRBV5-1,CASSRSGQELSPLHF,TGCGCCAGCAGCAGGTCGGGACAGGAGTTGTCACCCCTCCACTTT
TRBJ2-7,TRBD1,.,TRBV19,CASSIGTATYEQYF,TGTGCCAGTAGTATCGGGACAGCTACCTACGAGCAGTACTTC
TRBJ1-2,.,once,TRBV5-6,CASSFPGRLGLYGYTF,TGTGCCAGCAGCTTCCCGGGACGCCTCGGCTTGTATGGCTACACCTTC
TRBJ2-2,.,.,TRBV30,CAWSYPRQGIVELFF,TGTGCCTGGAGTTACCCGAGGCAGGGGATCGTGGAGCTGTTTTTT
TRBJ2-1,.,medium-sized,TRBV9,CASSVWTADNEQFF,TGTGCCAGCAGCGTTTGGACAGCGGACAATGAGCAGTTCTTC
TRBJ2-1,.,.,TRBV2,CASTRGWRGRGGIPYNEQFF,TGTGCCAGCACGAGGGGATGGCGAGGGCGGGGCGGGATTCCCTACAATGAGCAGTTCTTC
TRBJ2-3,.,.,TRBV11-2,CASSIRADTQYF,TGTGCCAGCAGCATTCGGGCAGATACGCAGTATTTT
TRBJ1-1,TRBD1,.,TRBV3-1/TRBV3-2,CASSLIGQGGTEAFF,TGTGCCAGCAGCCTAATAGGACAGGGCGGCACTGAAGCTTTCTTT
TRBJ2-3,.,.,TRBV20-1,CSASPGLGTDTQYF,TGCAGTGCTAGTCCGGGACTCGGCACAGATACGCAGTATTTT
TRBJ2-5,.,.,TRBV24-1,CATSPGPFWETQYF,TGTGCCACCAGCCCTGGGCCTTTTTGGGAGACCCAGTACTTC
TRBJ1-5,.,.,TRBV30,CAWRKNSNQPQHF,TGTGCCTGGAGAAAGAATAGCAATCAGCCCCAGCATTTT
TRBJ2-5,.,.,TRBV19,CASRSQGWGYQETQYF,TGTGCCAGTAGGAGTCAGGGATGGGGGTACCAAGAGACCCAGTACTTC
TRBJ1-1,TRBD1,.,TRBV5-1,CASSLTGGDTEAFF,TGCGCCAGCAGCTTGACAGGGGGGGACACTGAAGCTTTCTTT
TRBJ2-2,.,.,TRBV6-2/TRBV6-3,CASSYFYPGELFF,TGTGCCAGCAGTTACTTTTACCCCGGGGAGCTGTTTTTT
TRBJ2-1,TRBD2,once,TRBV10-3,CAISEGREIRFSYNEQFF,TGTGCCATCAGTGAGGGGCGGGAGATCCGCTTCTCCTACAATGAGCAGTTCTTC
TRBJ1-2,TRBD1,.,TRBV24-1,CATSDPGQGAGGYTF,TGTGCCACCAGTGACCCCGGACAGGGGGCAGGAGGCTACACCTTC
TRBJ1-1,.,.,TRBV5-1,CASSEERGSDDTEAFF,TGCGCCAGCAGCGAGGAGAGAGGTTCCGACGACACTGAAGCTTTCTTT
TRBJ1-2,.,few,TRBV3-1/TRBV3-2,CASSQFFDSYGYTF,TGTGCCAGCAGCCAATTTTTCGACAGCTATGGCTACACCTTC
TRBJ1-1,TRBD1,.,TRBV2,CASSESRGLTEAFF,TGTGCCAGCAGTGAGTCCAGGGGGCTCACTGAAGCTTTCTTT
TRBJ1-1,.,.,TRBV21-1,CASTRGPDQRNTEAFF,TGTGCCAGCACCCGCGGACCGGACCAGAGAAACACTGAAGCTTTCTTT
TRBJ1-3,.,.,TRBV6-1,CASSEGGSGWGNTIYF,TGTGCCAGCAGTGAAGGGGGATCAGGGTGGGGAAACACCATATATTTT
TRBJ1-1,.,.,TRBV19,CASSAVMNTEAFF,TGTGCCAGTAGTGCCGTCATGAACACTGAAGCTTTCTTT
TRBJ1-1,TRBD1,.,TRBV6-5,CASSPGTEMNTEAFF,TGTGCCAGCAGCCCCGGGACAGAAATGAACACTGAAGCTTTCTTT
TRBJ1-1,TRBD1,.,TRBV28,CASRDRGTEAFF,TGTGCCAGCAGGGACAGGGGCACTGAAGCTTTCTTT
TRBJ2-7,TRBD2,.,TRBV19,CAGWLAVSYEQYF,TGTGCAGGGTGGCTAGCGGTGTCCTACGAGCAGTACTTC
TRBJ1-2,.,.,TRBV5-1,CASSWDGANYGYTF,TGCGCCAGCAGCTGGGACGGAGCTAACTATGGCTACACCTTC
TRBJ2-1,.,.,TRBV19,CAREDTLRDNEQFF,TGTGCCAGGGAGGACACTTTGAGGGACAATGAGCAGTTCTTC
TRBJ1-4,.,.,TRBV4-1,CASSQVRQRSNEKLFF,TGCGCCAGCAGCCAAGTAAGACAGCGGTCTAATGAAAAACTGTTTTTT
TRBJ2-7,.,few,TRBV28,CASTTGRYEQYF,TGTGCCAGCACCACCGGTCGGTACGAGCAGTACTTC
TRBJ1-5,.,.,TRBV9,CASSVTGSNQPQHF,TGTGCCAGCAGCGTAACAGGGAGCAATCAGCCCCAGCATTTT
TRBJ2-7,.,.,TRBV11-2,CASSNGGQPSYEQYF,TGTGCCAGCAGCAATGGCGGACAACCCTCCTACGAGCAGTACTTC